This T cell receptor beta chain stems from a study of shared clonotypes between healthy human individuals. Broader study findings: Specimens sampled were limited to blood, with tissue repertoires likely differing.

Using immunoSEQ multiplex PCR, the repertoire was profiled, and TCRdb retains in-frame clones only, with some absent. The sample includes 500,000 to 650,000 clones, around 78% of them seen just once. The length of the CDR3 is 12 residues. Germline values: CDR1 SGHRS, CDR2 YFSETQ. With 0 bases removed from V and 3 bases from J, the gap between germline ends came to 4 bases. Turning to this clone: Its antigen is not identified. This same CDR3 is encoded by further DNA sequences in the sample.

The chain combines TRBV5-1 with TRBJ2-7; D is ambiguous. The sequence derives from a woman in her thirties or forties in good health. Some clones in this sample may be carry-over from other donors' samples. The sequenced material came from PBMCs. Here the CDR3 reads CASSLGVYEQYF. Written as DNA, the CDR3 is TGCGCCAGCAGCTTGGGAGTCTACGAGCAGTACTTC.